The 5 T cell receptor beta chains given below trace back to one sample, sequenced in a study of blood T cell repertoires in COVID-19 (dated by TCRdb to the early 2020s). Receptor amplification or capture employed the immunoSEQ multiplex PCR assay. TCRdb obtained this table from immuneACCESS and retained in-frame rearrangements with V and J assigned. These tables miss some clones; where compared with another copy, unresolved V genes account for less than half of the shortfall, and the remainder is unexplained. Recorded for this sample are a few hundred thousand clones; over 85% of them occurred a single time. Less than 2% of the sample comes from the top ten. What was sequenced was PBMCs or T cells enriched from blood (not recorded which). The receptors here all came from a woman aged 25 to 39 who had recovered from COVID-19.

This clone was seen just once. The chain employs TRBV29-1 and TRBJ2-7; possible D gene TRBD1, 6 bases. In germline, CDR1 is SQVTM, CDR2 ANQGSEA. Between the trimmed V and J ends, which lost 5 bases and 0 bases, there was a span of 14 bases. The CDR3 runs to 14 residues. Here the CDR3 reads CSVRTGRGSYEQYF. Written as DNA, the CDR3 is TGCAGCGTTCGAACCGGCAGGGGCTCCTACGAGCAGTACTTC.

This rearrangement joins TRBV3-1 (or the pseudogene TRBV3-2) to TRBJ1-3, with D maybe TRBD1 (6 bases). Looked up from germline, CDR1 is LGHDT and CDR2 is YNNKEL (reference sequence). This CDR3 is 16 amino acids long. Trimming pared 1 base from V and 0 bases from J, leaving 10 bases between. CDR3: CASSQGDRSSGNTIYF. CDR3 DNA: TGTGCCAGCAGCCAAGGCGACAGGAGCTCTGGAAACACCATATATTTT.

On this clone: Distinct nucleotide sequences in the sample also encode this CDR3. This chain joins TRBV30 and TRBJ1-5; TRBD1 matches 7 bases. The CDR3 consists of 13 residues. Per the germline V gene, CDR1 is GTSNPN and CDR2 is SVGIG (reference sequence). Losses at the gene ends were 0 bases for V and 6 bases for J; bases not matched to a gene: 2. As DNA, the CDR3 is TGTGCCTGGAGTGTGGCAGGGGGTCAGCCCCAGCATTTT. It encodes CAWSVAGGQPQHF.

CDR3 residues: CSVETDSYNEQFF. The CDR3 DNA reads TGCAGCGTTGAGACAGACTCCTACAATGAGCAGTTCTTC. The chain is built from TRBV29-1 and TRBJ2-1; D is possibly TRBD1 (5 bases). Germline values: CDR1 SQVTM, CDR2 ANQGSEA. This CDR3 has 13 residues. V shed 3 bases and J shed 0 bases, with 6 bases lying between them.

The chain recombines TRBV28 with TRBJ2-7, with D tentatively TRBD2 (5 bases). CDR1 and CDR2 from the germline V gene are MDHEN and SYDVKM. V was clipped by 3 bases and J by 3 bases, with 12 bases between them. The CDR3 has 14 amino acids. The CDR3 reads CASSFGGYRYEQYF. The DNA for the CDR3 is TGTGCCAGCAGTTTTGGAGGTTACCGCTACGAGCAGTACTTC.